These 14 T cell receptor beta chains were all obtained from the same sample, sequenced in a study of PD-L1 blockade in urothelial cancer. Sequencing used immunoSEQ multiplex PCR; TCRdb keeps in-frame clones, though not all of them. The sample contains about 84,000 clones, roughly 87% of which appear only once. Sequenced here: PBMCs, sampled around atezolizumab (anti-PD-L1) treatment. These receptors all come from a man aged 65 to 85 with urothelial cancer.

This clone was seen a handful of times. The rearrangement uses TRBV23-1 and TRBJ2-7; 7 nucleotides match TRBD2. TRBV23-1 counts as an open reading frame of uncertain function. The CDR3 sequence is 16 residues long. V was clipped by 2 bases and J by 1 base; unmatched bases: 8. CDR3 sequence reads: CASSQEGREGSYEQYF. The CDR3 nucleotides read TGCGCCAGCAGTCAAGAGGGAAGGGAGGGTTCCTACGAGCAGTACTTC.

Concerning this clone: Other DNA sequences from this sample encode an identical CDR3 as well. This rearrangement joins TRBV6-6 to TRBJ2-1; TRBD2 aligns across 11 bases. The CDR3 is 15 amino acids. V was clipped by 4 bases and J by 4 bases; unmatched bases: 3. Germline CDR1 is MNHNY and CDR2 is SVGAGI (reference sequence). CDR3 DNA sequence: TGTGCCAGCAGTTCCCGGACTAGCGGGTACAATGAGCAGTTCTTC. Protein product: CASSSRTSGYNEQFF.

The CDR3 DNA reads TGTGCCAGCAGTCCTGTTCGAGACAGGACCAACACTGAAGCTTTCTTT. Residues: CASSPVRDRTNTEAFF. The chain links TRBV7-9 to TRBJ1-1; perhaps TRBD1 as D (6 bases). CDR1 SEHNR and CDR2 FQNEAQ come from the germline V gene (reference sequence). There are 16 residues in the CDR3. The germline V and J ends were trimmed by 6 bases and 2 bases, with 19 bases remaining between them. Looking up the rest from reference TRBV7-9 and TRBJ1-1 gives the full variable domain: DTGVSQNPRHKITKRGQNVTFRCDPISEHNRLYWYRQTLGQGPEFLTYFQNEAQLEKSRLLSDRFSAERPKGSFSTLEIQRTEQGDSAMYLCASSPVRDRTNTEAFFGQGTRLTVV.

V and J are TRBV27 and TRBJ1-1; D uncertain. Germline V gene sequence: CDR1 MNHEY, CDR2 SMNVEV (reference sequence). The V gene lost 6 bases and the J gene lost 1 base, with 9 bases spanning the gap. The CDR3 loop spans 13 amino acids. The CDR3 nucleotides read TGTGCCAGCAGCCGATCAGAGAACACTGAAGCTTTCTTT. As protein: CASSRSENTEAFF.

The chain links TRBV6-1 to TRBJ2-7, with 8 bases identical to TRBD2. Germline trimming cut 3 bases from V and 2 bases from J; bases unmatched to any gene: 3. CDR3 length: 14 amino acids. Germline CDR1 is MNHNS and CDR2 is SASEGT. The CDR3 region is CASSEREATYEQYF. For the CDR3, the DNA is TGTGCCAGCAGTGAGCGGGAGGCGACCTACGAGCAGTACTTC.

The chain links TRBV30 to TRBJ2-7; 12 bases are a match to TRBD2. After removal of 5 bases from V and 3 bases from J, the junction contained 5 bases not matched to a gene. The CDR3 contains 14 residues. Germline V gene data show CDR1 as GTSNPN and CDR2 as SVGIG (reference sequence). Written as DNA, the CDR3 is TGTGCCTGGGGCGGACTAGCGGGAAGCTACGAGCAGTACTTC. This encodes CAWGGLAGSYEQYF.

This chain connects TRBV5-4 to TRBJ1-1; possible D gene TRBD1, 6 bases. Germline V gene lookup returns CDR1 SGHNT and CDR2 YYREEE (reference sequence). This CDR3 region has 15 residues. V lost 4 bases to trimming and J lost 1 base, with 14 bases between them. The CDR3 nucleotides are TGTGCCAGCAGCCGGCCGGGGGGCGCGAACACTGAAGCTTTCTTT. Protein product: CASSRPGGANTEAFF.

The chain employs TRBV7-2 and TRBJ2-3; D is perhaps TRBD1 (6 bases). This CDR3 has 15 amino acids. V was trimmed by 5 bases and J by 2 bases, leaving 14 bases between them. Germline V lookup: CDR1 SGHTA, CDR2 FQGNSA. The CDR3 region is CASSPRRGDTDTQYF. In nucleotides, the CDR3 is TGTGCCAGCAGCCCCCGCAGGGGCGACACAGATACGCAGTATTTT.

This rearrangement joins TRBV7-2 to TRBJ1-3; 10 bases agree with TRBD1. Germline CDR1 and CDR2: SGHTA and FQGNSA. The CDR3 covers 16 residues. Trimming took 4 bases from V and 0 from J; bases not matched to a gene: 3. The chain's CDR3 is CASSSGTGVSGNTIYF. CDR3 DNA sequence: TGTGCCAGCAGCTCCGGGACAGGGGTCTCTGGAAACACCATATATTTT. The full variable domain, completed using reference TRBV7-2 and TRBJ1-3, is GAGVSQSPSNKVTEKGKDVELRCDPISGHTALYWYRQSLGQGLEFLIYFQGNSAPDKSGLPSDRFSAERTGGSVSTLTIQRTQQEDSAVYLCASSSGTGVSGNTIYFGEGSWLTVV.

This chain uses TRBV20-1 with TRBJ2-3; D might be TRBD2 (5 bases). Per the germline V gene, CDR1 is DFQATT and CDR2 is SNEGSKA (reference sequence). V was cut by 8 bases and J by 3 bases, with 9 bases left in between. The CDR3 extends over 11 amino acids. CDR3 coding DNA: TGCAGTCACGGACTGACAGATACGCAGTATTTT. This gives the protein CSHGLTDTQYF.

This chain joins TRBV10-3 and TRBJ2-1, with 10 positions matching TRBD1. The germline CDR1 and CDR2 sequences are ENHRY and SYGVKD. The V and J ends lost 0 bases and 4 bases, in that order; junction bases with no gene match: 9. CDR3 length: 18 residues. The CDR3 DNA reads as TGTGCCATCAGTGAGTCGGCTCTTCCGGGACAGGGGTACAATGAGCAGTTCTTC. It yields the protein CAISESALPGQGYNEQFF.

CDR3: CATSVRGVSYNEQFF. CDR3 DNA: TGTGCCACCAGCGTCCGCGGGGTCTCCTACAATGAGCAGTTCTTC. This sequence joins TRBV15 and TRBJ2-1, with TRBD2 as a possible D gene (6 bases). Germline CDR1 is LNHNV and CDR2 is YYDKDF (reference sequence). The V and J ends lost 5 bases and 0 bases respectively, with 11 bases between them. The CDR3 contains 15 residues.

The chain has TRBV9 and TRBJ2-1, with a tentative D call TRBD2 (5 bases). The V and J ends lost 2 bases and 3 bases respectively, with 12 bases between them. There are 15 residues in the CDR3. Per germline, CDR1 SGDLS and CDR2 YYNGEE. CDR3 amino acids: CASSVSTGNYNEQFF. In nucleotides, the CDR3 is TGTGCCAGCAGCGTCTCGACGGGGAACTACAATGAGCAGTTCTTC.

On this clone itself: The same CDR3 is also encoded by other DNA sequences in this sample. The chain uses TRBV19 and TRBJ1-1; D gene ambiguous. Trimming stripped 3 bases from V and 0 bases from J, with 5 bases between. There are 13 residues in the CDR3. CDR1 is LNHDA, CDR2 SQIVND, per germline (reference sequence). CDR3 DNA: TGTGCCAGTAGTATTTCCGTGAACACTGAAGCTTTCTTT. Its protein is CASSISVNTEAFF. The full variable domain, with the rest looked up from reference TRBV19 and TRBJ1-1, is DGGITQSPKYLFRKEGQNVTLSCEQNLNHDAMYWYRQDPGQGLRLIYYSQIVNDFQKGDIAEGYSVSREKKESFPLTVTSAQKNPTAFYLCASSISVNTEAFFGQGTRLTVV.